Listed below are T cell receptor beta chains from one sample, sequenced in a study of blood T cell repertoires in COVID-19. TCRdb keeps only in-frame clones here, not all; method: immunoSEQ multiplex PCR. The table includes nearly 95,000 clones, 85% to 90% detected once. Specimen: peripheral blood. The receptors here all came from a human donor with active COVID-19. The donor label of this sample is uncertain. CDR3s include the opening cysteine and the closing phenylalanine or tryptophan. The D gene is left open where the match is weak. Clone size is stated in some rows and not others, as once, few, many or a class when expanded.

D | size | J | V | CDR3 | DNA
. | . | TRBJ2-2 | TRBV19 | CASSYYGELFF | TGTGCCAGTAGTTATTACGGGGAGCTGTTTTTT
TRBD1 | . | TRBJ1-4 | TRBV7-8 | CASSIQGAGEKLFF | TGTGCCAGCAGTATACAGGGGGCGGGGGAAAAACTGTTTTTT
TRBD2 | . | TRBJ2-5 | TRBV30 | CAWSQGSGVETQYF | TGTGCCTGGAGTCAGGGTAGCGGGGTTGAGACCCAGTACTTC
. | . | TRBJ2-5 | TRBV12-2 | CASRGRTGDMETQYF | TGTGCAAGTCGCGGACGGACAGGGGATATGGAGACCCAGTACTTC
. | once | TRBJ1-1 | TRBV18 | CASSPTWNTEAFF | TGTGCCAGCTCACCAACATGGAACACTGAAGCTTTCTTT
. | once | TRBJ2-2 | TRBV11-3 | CASSLDLLGSNTGELFF | TGTGCCAGCAGCTTAGATCTTCTCGGGTCGAACACCGGGGAGCTGTTTTTT
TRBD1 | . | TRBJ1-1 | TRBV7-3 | CASSSMTGRNTEAFF | TGTGCCAGCAGTTCCATGACAGGGCGAAACACTGAAGCTTTCTTT
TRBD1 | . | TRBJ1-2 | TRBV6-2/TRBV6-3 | CASSLGQGYDGYTF | TGTGCCAGCAGTCTAGGACAGGGATATGATGGCTACACCTTC
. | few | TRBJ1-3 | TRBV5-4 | CASSLGGTTLSGNTIYF | TGTGCCAGCAGCTTGGGAGGCACAACACTCTCTGGAAACACCATATATTTT
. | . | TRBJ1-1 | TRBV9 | CASSAQTGLNTEAFF | TGTGCCAGCAGCGCCCAGACAGGATTGAACACTGAAGCTTTCTTT
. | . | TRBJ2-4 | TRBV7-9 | CASSEGVMAKNIQYF | TGTGCCAGCAGCGAGGGGGTTATGGCCAAAAACATTCAGTACTTC
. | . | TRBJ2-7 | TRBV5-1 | CASSWGDSNYEQYF | TGCGCCAGCAGCTGGGGGGACAGTAACTACGAGCAGTACTTC
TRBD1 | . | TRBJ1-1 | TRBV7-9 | CASSLAVGQGSLVAFF | TGTGCCAGCAGCTTAGCTGTGGGACAGGGGAGTCTTGTAGCTTTCTTT
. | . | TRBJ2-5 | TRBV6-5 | CASSYNYRSETQYF | TGTGCCAGCAGTTATAACTATAGGTCAGAGACCCAGTACTTC
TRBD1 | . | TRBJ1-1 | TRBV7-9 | CASSVGQGATEAFF | TGTGCCAGCAGCGTAGGACAGGGGGCCACTGAAGCTTTCTTT
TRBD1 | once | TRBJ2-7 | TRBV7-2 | CASSIQGLTYEQYF | TGTGCCAGCAGCATACAGGGGCTTACCTACGAGCAGTACTTC
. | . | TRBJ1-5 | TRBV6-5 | CASSYTGPNQPQHF | TGTGCCAGCAGTTACACAGGCCCGAATCAGCCCCAGCATTTT
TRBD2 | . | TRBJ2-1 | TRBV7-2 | CASSLGRAGGSYNEQFF | TGTGCCAGCAGCTTAGGGCGGGCGGGGGGTTCCTACAATGAGCAGTTCTTC
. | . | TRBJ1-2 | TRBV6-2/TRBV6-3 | CASSYTSTANYGYTF | TGTGCCAGCAGTTACACATCAACAGCCAACTATGGCTACACCTTC
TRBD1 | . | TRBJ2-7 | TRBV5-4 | CASSLRRGLNEQYF | TGTGCCAGCAGCTTGCGCAGGGGGCTCAACGAGCAGTACTTC
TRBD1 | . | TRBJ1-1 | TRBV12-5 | CASGRRSGTGVTEAFF | TGTGCTAGTGGTAGGCGGTCCGGGACAGGGGTGACTGAAGCTTTCTTT
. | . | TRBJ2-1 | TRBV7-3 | CASSLTRSAEQFF | TGTGCCAGCAGCTTAACTCGGAGTGCGGAGCAGTTCTTC
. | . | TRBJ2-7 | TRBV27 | CASSFSYGSYEQYF | TGTGCCAGCAGTTTTAGTTACGGCTCCTACGAGCAGTACTTC
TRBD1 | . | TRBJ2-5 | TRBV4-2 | CASSQGGDRAETQYF | TGTGCCAGCAGCCAAGGGGGGGACAGGGCAGAGACCCAGTACTTC
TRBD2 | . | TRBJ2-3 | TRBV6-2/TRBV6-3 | CASSYLTSGGLGDTQYF | TGTGCCAGCAGTTATCTGACTAGCGGGGGCCTTGGAGATACGCAGTATTTT
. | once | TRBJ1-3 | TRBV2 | CASSDGGGSGNTIYF | TGTGCCAGCAGTGACGGCGGAGGATCTGGAAACACCATATATTTT
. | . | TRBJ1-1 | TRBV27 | CASSFSDPSTEAFF | TGTGCCAGCAGTTTCTCCGATCCTAGCACTGAAGCTTTCTTT
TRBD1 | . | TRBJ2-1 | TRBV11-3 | CASSRRGPPNEQFF | TGTGCCAGCAGTAGAAGGGGGCCCCCAAATGAGCAGTTCTTC
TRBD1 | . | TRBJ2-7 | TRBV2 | CASSDDFVGQILYEQYF | TGTGCCAGCAGTGATGATTTTGTGGGACAGATACTTTACGAGCAGTACTTC
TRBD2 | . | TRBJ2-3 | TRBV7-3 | CASGSSGGADTQYF | TGTGCCAGCGGGTCTAGCGGGGGTGCAGATACGCAGTATTTT
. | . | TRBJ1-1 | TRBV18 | CASSPNRDEAFF | TGTGCCAGCTCACCGAACAGGGATGAAGCTTTCTTT
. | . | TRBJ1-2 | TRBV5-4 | CASSLAATPLYGYTF | TGTGCCAGCAGCTTGGCAGCGACCCCCCTCTATGGCTACACCTTC
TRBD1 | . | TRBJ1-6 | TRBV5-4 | CASSQRNRGQGYSPLHF | TGTGCCAGCAGTCAAAGAAACCGGGGACAGGGGTATTCACCCCTCCACTTT
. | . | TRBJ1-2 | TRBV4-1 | CASSQDGSSYGYTF | TGCGCCAGCAGCCAAGATGGGAGCTCCTATGGCTACACCTTC
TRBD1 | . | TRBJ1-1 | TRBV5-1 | CASSAPGQGAGTEAFF | TGCGCCAGCAGCGCACCGGGACAGGGGGCCGGCACTGAAGCTTTCTTT
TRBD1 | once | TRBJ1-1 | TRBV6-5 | CASSSSGTGGTEAFF | TGTGCCAGCAGTTCATCCGGGACAGGGGGAACTGAAGCTTTCTTT
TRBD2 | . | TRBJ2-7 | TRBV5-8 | CASSLLAGSEQYF | TGTGCCAGCAGCTTGTTAGCGGGGAGTGAGCAGTACTTC
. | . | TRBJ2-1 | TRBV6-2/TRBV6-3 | CASSAALSLRVYNEQFF | TGTGCCAGCAGTGCGGCACTATCCTTGAGAGTTTACAATGAGCAGTTCTTC
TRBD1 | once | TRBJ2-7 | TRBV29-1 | CSVEGLDRGYEQYF | TGCAGCGTTGAAGGACTGGACAGGGGATACGAGCAGTACTTC
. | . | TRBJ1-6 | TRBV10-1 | CASNGATNSPLHF | TGCGCCAGCAATGGAGCAACAAATTCACCCCTCCACTTT
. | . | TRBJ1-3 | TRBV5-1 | CASSLSNSGNTIYF | TGCGCCAGCAGCCTCAGTAACTCTGGAAACACCATATATTTT
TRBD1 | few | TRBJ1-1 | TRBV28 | CASRSTGRNTEAFF | TGTGCCAGCAGATCGACAGGGCGGAACACTGAAGCTTTCTTT
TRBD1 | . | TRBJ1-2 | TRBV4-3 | CASSQDRQGALGYTF | TGCGCCAGCAGCCAAGATCGACAGGGGGCGCTGGGCTACACCTTC
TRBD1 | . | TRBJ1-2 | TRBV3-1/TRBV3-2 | CASSQLTPGQGPPANYGYTF | TGTGCCAGCAGCCAACTGACTCCGGGACAGGGACCACCAGCTAACTATGGCTACACCTTC
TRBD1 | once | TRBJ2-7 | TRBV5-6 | CASRFTGTGSSYEQYF | TGTGCCAGCAGATTTACCGGGACAGGAAGCTCCTACGAGCAGTACTTC
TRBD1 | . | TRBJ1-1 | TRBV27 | CASSPPGGTEAFF | TGTGCCAGCAGTCCTCCAGGGGGAACTGAAGCTTTCTTT
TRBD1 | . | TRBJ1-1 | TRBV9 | CASSDHRGRGTEAFF | TGTGCCAGCAGCGACCACAGGGGGCGGGGCACTGAAGCTTTCTTT
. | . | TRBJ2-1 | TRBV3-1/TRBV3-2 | CASSQDLGEQFF | TGTGCCAGCAGCCAAGACCTAGGCGAGCAGTTCTTC
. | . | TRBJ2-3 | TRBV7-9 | CASSLSSTDTQYF | TGTGCCAGCAGCTTGTCTAGCACAGATACGCAGTATTTT
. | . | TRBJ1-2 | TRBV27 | CASSPHNNNYGYTF | TGTGCCAGCAGTCCCCACAACAATAACTATGGCTACACCTTC
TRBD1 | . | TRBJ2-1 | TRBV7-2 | CASSFRDSDYNEQFF | TGTGCCAGCAGCTTCCGGGACAGCGACTACAATGAGCAGTTCTTC
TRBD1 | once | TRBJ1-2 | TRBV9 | CASSVAGNDRAKGNGYTF | TGTGCCAGCAGCGTAGCTGGCAACGACAGGGCAAAAGGGAATGGCTACACCTTC
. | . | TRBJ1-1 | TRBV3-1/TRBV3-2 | CASSRLDSEAFF | TGTGCCAGCAGCCGTTTAGACAGTGAAGCTTTCTTT
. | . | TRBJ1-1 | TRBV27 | CASSLVPARNTEAFF | TGTGCCAGCAGTTTAGTTCCCGCCAGGAACACTGAAGCTTTCTTT
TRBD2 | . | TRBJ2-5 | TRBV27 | CASSSAGTSGGALIQETQYF | TGTGCCAGCAGTTCAGCCGGGACTAGCGGGGGGGCCCTTATTCAAGAGACCCAGTACTTC